This passage covers 32 T cell receptor beta chains from one sample sequenced in a study of blood T cell repertoires in COVID-19. Sequenced by immunoSEQ multiplex PCR; TCRdb stores in-frame clones only, minus some. The sample has about 130,000 clones; approximately 80% are singletons. Sample: peripheral blood. The receptors shown here come from a man aged 80 or over with acute or convalescent COVID-19.

This chain connects TRBV27 to TRBJ2-7, with 8 bases matching TRBD1. Germline lookup yields CDR1 MNHEY and CDR2 SMNVEV (reference sequence). The V gene end was trimmed by 3 bases and the J gene end by 4 bases; junction bases not matched to a gene: 8. There are 15 residues in the CDR3. The CDR3 here is CASSFRTGKGYEQYF. The CDR3 coding sequence is TGTGCCAGCAGTTTCCGGACAGGGAAGGGGTACGAGCAGTACTTC.

The chain employs TRBV4-2 and TRBJ2-7; no reliable D call. Germline V gene sequence: CDR1 LGHNA, CDR2 YNFKEQ. V was clipped by 0 bases and J by 3 bases, with 9 bases between them. The CDR3 is 14 residues long. CDR3 residues: CASSQDNYGYEQYF. CDR3 DNA: TGTGCCAGCAGCCAAGATAACTATGGCTACGAGCAGTACTTC.

The rearrangement uses TRBV12-3 or TRBV12-4 and TRBJ2-3; D is unclear. The CDR3 is made up of 13 amino acids. V lost 7 bases to trimming and J lost 2 bases, with 10 bases between them. CDR3: CASKVLVTDTQYF. The CDR3 DNA reads as TGTGCCAGCAAGGTCCTAGTCACAGATACGCAGTATTTT.

The chain employs TRBV6-5 and TRBJ2-1; 10 positions agree with TRBD1. The CDR3 spans 15 residues. With V trimmed by 5 bases and J by 12 bases, 13 bases remained unmatched. The germline V gene encodes CDR1 MNHEY and CDR2 SVGAGI. In DNA form, the CDR3 reads TGTGCCAGCAGTACCGGGACAGGGGCTGCCACAGTGCAGTTCTTC. It translates to CASSTGTGAATVQFF.

This clone was recorded at least ten times. The rearrangement links TRBV14 to TRBJ1-2, with 7 bases aligning to TRBD1. The CDR3 has 14 residues. Germline loops: CDR1 SGHDN, CDR2 FVKESK. The V and J ends lost 2 bases and 8 bases, in that order; junction bases with no gene match: 8. CDR3: CASSQRQGISGYTF. CDR3 bases: TGTGCCAGCAGCCAAAGACAGGGAATTAGCGGCTACACCTTC.

The chain carries TRBV19 and TRBJ1-5; the match to TRBD1 covers 8 bases. Trimming took 5 bases from V and 2 from J; bases not matched to a gene: 8. The CDR3 consists of 16 residues. CDR1 is LNHDA and CDR2 is SQIVND in the germline V gene (reference sequence). The CDR3 loop reads CASSGGQGKGNQPQHF. CDR3 bases: TGTGCCAGTAGTGGTGGACAGGGAAAAGGCAATCAGCCCCAGCATTTT.

V gene TRBV12-3 or TRBV12-4 combines with J gene TRBJ1-3, with no clear D. With 3 bases removed from V and 8 bases from J, the gap between germline ends came to 8 bases. CDR3 length equals 12 residues. The CDR3 sequence is CASSLEGYTIYF. The CDR3 DNA reads TGTGCCAGCAGTTTGGAGGGCTACACCATATATTTT.

This chain links TRBV11-2 with TRBJ2-7; 13 bases are a match to TRBD2. The CDR3 loop spans 15 amino acids. The trim removed 5 bases at V and 4 bases at J, leaving 5 bases unmatched. From germline, CDR1 is SGHAT and CDR2 FQNNGV. CDR3 region: CASSPGTSGVYEQYF. CDR3 DNA sequence: TGTGCCAGCAGCCCAGGGACTAGCGGGGTTTACGAGCAGTACTTC.

This sequence joins TRBV7-9 and TRBJ1-1; TRBD1 might be the D (6 bases). V shed 5 bases and J shed 7 bases, with 11 bases lying between them. CDR1 is SEHNR, CDR2 FQNEAQ, per germline (reference sequence). This CDR3 has 12 residues. The CDR3 nucleotides are TGTGCCAGCAGCCGATTACAGGGTGAAGCTTTCTTT. Residues: CASSRLQGEAFF.

The V call is TRBV6-4, the J call TRBJ2-7; TRBD2 matches 9 bases. With 4 bases clipped from V and 7 bases from J, the junction kept 5 bases outside the gene matches. Germline assignment: CDR1 MRHNA and CDR2 SNTAGT. The CDR3 is 13 residues long. The CDR3 DNA sequence: TGTGCCAGCAGTGCTAGCGGGGAAACGGAGCAGTACTTC. The encoded protein is CASSASGETEQYF.

V is TRBV27 and J is TRBJ2-2; D is undetermined. The CDR3 is made up of 14 amino acids. Germline loops: CDR1 MNHEY, CDR2 SMNVEV (reference sequence). The V gene lost 0 bases and the J gene lost 3 bases, with 5 bases spanning the gap. CDR3 residues: CASSLSSYTGELFF. The CDR3 region has the DNA TGTGCCAGCAGTTTATCCTCGTACACCGGGGAGCTGTTTTTT.

With respect to this clone: An end of the junction does not agree with germline; a read error may underlie this. This chain joins TRBV7-7 and TRBJ2-7, with 10 bases fitting TRBD1. Germline V gene lookup returns CDR1 SSHAT and CDR2 FNYEAQ (reference sequence). The CDR3 is 14 amino acids. CDR3 residues: CASSPTRTGGEQYF. The CDR3 nucleotides are TGTGCTAGCAGCCCGACCCGGACAGGGGGCGAGCAGTACTTC.

The V call is TRBV10-3, the J call TRBJ2-2; D is perhaps TRBD1 (6 bases). Germline CDR1 and CDR2: ENHRY and SYGVKD. The CDR3 totals 16 residues. Trimming stripped 8 bases from V and 0 bases from J, with 16 bases between. DNA of the CDR3: TGTGCCATCCCCAGAACGGGGACAACGAACACCGGGGAGCTGTTTTTT. Translation: CAIPRTGTTNTGELFF.

The genes are TRBV3-1 (or the pseudogene TRBV3-2) and TRBJ1-6; a possible D gene is TRBD1 (6 bases). Germline V gives CDR1 LGHDT, CDR2 YNNKEL (reference sequence). Trimming shortened V by 0 bases and J by 6 bases, and 15 bases separated the two germline ends. This CDR3 spans 17 amino acids. The CDR3: CASSQEDWTALNSPLHF. The CDR3 bases are TGTGCCAGCAGCCAAGAAGACTGGACAGCCCTTAATTCACCCCTCCACTTT.

V usage is TRBV5-1 and J usage is TRBJ2-2, with a possible D match to TRBD1 (5 bases). The CDR3 contains 15 residues. The germline V gene has CDR1 SGHRS and CDR2 YFSETQ. With 4 bases removed from V and 1 base from J, the gap between germline ends came to 11 bases. CDR3 nucleotides: TGCGCCAGCAGCAGACGGACACTGAACACCGGGGAGCTGTTTTTT. Encoded protein: CASSRRTLNTGELFF. Full variable domain (remainder filled in from reference TRBV5-1 and TRBJ2-2): KAGVTQTPRYLIKTRGQQVTLSCSPISGHRSVSWYQQTPGQGLQFLFEYFSETQRNKGNFPGRFSGRQFSNSRSEMNVSTLELGDSALYLCASSRRTLNTGELFFGEGSRLTVL.

This chain connects TRBV5-4 to TRBJ2-1; 7 bases match TRBD2. With 1 base clipped from V and 4 bases from J, the junction kept 8 bases outside the gene matches. The CDR3 contains 16 residues. CDR1 and CDR2 (germline): SGHNT, YYREEE (reference sequence). CDR3 DNA sequence: TGTGCCAGCAGCTTGAGTCTCACTAGCGAATACAATGAGCAGTTCTTC. Protein: CASSLSLTSEYNEQFF.

The chain joins TRBV19 to TRBJ2-3; TRBD2 matches 10 bases. The CDR3 totals 15 residues. Looked up from germline, CDR1 is LNHDA and CDR2 is SQIVND (reference sequence). V was pared by 4 bases and J by 3 bases, with 4 bases of the junction left unmatched. For the CDR3, the DNA is TGTGCCAGTAGTAACAGCGGGGGGGCAACAGATACGCAGTATTTT. It encodes CASSNSGGATDTQYF.

The rearrangement uses TRBV29-1 and TRBJ1-4; D is uncertain. The CDR3 is 15 residues long. V lost 2 bases and J 3 bases, leaving 13 bases between the germline ends. Germline CDR1 SQVTM, CDR2 ANQGSEA. The DNA for the CDR3 is TGCAGCGTTGAATGGGGAGAGGGCCCTAATGAAAAACTGTTTTTT. This gives the protein CSVEWGEGPNEKLFF.

The chain couples TRBV20-1 to TRBJ2-5; 10 nucleotides align to TRBD2. With 3 bases clipped from V and 2 bases from J, the junction kept 9 bases outside the gene matches. Looked up from germline, CDR1 is DFQATT and CDR2 is SNEGSKA (reference sequence). The CDR3 consists of 16 residues. This CDR3 is CSASPPSGGDQETQYF. For the CDR3, the DNA is TGCAGTGCTAGTCCCCCGAGCGGGGGGGATCAAGAGACCCAGTACTTC.

The chain's CDR3 is CASSIGNSGNTIYF. CDR3 nucleotide sequence: TGTGCCAGTAGTATCGGGAATTCTGGAAACACCATATATTTT. The chain is built from TRBV19 and TRBJ1-3; no firm D call. The germline V and J ends were trimmed by 3 bases and 1 base, with 7 bases remaining between them. CDR3 length equals 14 residues. Germline values: CDR1 LNHDA, CDR2 SQIVND (reference sequence).

V and J are TRBV4-1 and TRBJ2-3; the D is unclear. V lost 0 bases to trimming and J lost 3 bases, with 4 bases between them. The germline V gene has CDR1 MGHRA and CDR2 YSYEKL. The CDR3 sequence is 13 residues long. CDR3 sequence: CASSQESTDTQYF. The CDR3 DNA is TGCGCCAGCAGCCAAGAGTCTACAGATACGCAGTATTTT.

The rearrangement joins TRBV23-1 to TRBJ2-6, with 10 bases matching TRBD1. TRBV23-1 is an ORF, and what it does is uncertain. The CDR3 loop spans 18 amino acids. V dropped 8 bases and J dropped 1; count of bases not matched to a gene: 11. This CDR3 is CASPLGGTGVSGANVLTF. The CDR3 coding sequence is TGCGCCAGCCCCTTGGGCGGGACAGGGGTTTCTGGGGCCAACGTCCTGACTTTC.

This clone was found a few times. This sequence joins TRBV5-1 and TRBJ1-1; 8 positions agree with TRBD1. V gave up 1 base and J gave up 5 bases; unmatched junction bases: 7. The CDR3 totals 15 residues. The V gene's germline CDR1 is SGHRS and CDR2 YFSETQ. The CDR3 DNA reads as TGCGCCAGCAGCTTGTCAGGGGGCCTAAGGACTGAAGCTTTCTTT. The encoded protein is CASSLSGGLRTEAFF.

The V and J genes are TRBV5-1 and TRBJ2-7; possible D gene TRBD1, 5 bases. Germline CDR1 is SGHRS and CDR2 is YFSETQ. The CDR3 extends over 12 amino acids. Trimming cost V 4 bases and J 2 bases, with 7 bases left between them. DNA of the CDR3: TGCGCCAGCAGCCCGGACACCTACGAGCAGTACTTC. It encodes CASSPDTYEQYF.

This clone was detected only a few times. This chain connects TRBV18 to TRBJ1-3; a weak D match, TRBD1 (5 bases). V lost 3 bases, J lost 1 base, and 7 bases lay in between. This CDR3 has 14 residues. Looked up from germline, CDR1 is KGHSH and CDR2 is LQKENI. The CDR3 is CASSPQGSGNTIYF. In DNA form, the CDR3 reads TGTGCCAGCTCACCCCAGGGATCTGGAAACACCATATATTTT.

This clone was observed at least ten times. This chain connects TRBV18 to TRBJ2-7; TRBD1 agrees at 10 bases. CDR3 length: 15 residues. V lost 4 bases, J lost 3 bases, and 6 bases stayed unmatched. Germline V gene data show CDR1 as KGHSH and CDR2 as LQKENI. The CDR3, as DNA: TGTGCCAGCTCACGATCGACAGGGGGCTTCTACGAGCAGTACTTC. It specifies CASSRSTGGFYEQYF.

This clone was seen a single time. The rearrangement joins TRBV28 to TRBJ1-2; TRBD1 is a possible D gene (6 bases). Germline assignment: CDR1 MDHEN and CDR2 SYDVKM. The V end lost 6 bases, the J end lost 7 bases, and 15 bases lay between the germline ends. The CDR3 is 13 amino acids. The CDR3 DNA reads as TGTGCCAGCAGGTACAGGGACCTATCTGGCTACACCTTC. It translates to CASRYRDLSGYTF.

The chain couples TRBV4-1 to TRBJ1-1; D might be TRBD1 (6 bases). The CDR3 runs to 15 residues. Trimming pared 2 bases from V and 4 bases from J, leaving 14 bases between. The germline gives CDR1 MGHRA, CDR2 YSYEKL. This chain's CDR3 is CASSQRAGQLTEAFF. CDR3 DNA sequence: TGCGCCAGCAGCCAAAGGGCTGGACAGCTCACTGAAGCTTTCTTT.

Many counts were recorded for this clone. The V call is TRBV19, the J call TRBJ1-2; D possibly corresponds to TRBD1 (5 bases). V was trimmed by 7 bases and J by 2 bases, leaving 20 bases between them. Germline CDR1 and CDR2: LNHDA and SQIVND (reference sequence). This CDR3 is built from 16 residues. The CDR3 sequence: CASTDAGSPENYGYTF. CDR3 bases: TGTGCCAGTACCGATGCAGGGTCACCTGAGAACTATGGCTACACCTTC. Supplemented by reference TRBV19 and TRBJ1-2, the full variable domain reads DGGITQSPKYLFRKEGQNVTLSCEQNLNHDAMYWYRQDPGQGLRLIYYSQIVNDFQKGDIAEGYSVSREKKESFPLTVTSAQKNPTAFYLCASTDAGSPENYGYTFGSGTRLTVV.

This chain connects TRBV7-8 to TRBJ1-1; 8 bases are a match to TRBD1. The germline V gene encodes CDR1 SGHVS and CDR2 FQNEAQ. V trimming: 5 bases; J trimming: 0 bases; junction bases outside the gene matches: 14. This CDR3 is built from 18 residues. The CDR3 DNA is TGTGCCAGCAGCATCAGACAGGGGCGAAACTTCATGAACACTGAAGCTTTCTTT. Translation: CASSIRQGRNFMNTEAFF.

This chain uses TRBV10-3 with TRBJ2-1; 9 bases are shared with TRBD1. CDR1 and CDR2 from the germline V gene are ENHRY and SYGVKD. The CDR3 is made up of 19 amino acids. V lost 4 bases and J lost 0; bases outside the gene matches: 13. The chain's CDR3 is CAISGGRTGVRHSYNEQFF. The CDR3 DNA is TGTGCCATCAGTGGGGGTAGGACAGGGGTCCGACACTCCTACAATGAGCAGTTCTTC.

The genes are TRBV27 and TRBJ2-4; the D gene is possibly TRBD1 (7 bases). CDR3 length: 14 residues. From germline, CDR1 is MNHEY and CDR2 SMNVEV (reference sequence). Trimming took off 5 bases at V and 4 bases at J, with 12 bases between the two ends. CDR3 sequence reads: CASSIAGQKNIQYF. The CDR3 DNA is TGTGCCAGCAGTATCGCGGGACAGAAAAACATTCAGTACTTC.